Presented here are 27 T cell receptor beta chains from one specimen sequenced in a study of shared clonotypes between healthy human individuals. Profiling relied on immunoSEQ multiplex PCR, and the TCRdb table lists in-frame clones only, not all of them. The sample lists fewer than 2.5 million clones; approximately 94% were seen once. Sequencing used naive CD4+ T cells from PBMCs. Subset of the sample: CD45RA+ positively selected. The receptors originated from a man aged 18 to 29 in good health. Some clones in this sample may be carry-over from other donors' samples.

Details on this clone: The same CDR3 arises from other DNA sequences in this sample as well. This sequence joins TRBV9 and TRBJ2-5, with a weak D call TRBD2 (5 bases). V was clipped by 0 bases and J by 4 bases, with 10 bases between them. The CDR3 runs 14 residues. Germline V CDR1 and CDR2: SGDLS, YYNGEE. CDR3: CASSVGGGPETQYF. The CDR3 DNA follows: TGTGCCAGCAGCGTAGGAGGCGGGCCAGAGACCCAGTACTTC.

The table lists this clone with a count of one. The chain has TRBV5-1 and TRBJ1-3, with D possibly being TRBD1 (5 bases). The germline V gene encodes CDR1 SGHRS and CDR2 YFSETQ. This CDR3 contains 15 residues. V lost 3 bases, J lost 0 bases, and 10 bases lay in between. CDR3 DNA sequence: TGCGCCAGCAGCTCAGACAGTGGCTCTGGAAACACCATATATTTT. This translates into CASSSDSGSGNTIYF.

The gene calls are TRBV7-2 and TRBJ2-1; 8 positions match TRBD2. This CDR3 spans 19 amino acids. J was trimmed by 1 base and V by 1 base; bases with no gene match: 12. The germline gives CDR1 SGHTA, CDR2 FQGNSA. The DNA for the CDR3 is TGTGCCAGCAGCTTAGTGGTGGGACTAGTAAGTCTATCCTACAATGAGCAGTTCTTC. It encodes CASSLVVGLVSLSYNEQFF.

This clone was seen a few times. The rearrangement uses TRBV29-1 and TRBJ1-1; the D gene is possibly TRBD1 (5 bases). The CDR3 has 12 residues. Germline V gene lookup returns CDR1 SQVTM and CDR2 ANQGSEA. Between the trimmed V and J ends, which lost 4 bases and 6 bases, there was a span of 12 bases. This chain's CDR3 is CSVGKGTPEAFF. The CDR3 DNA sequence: TGCAGCGTTGGTAAGGGGACGCCTGAAGCTTTCTTT.

The CDR3 sequence: CASSPQYGPYNEQFF. CDR3 coding DNA: TGTGCCAGCTCACCACAGTACGGTCCCTACAATGAGCAGTTCTTC. V usage is TRBV18 and J usage is TRBJ2-1; D gene ambiguous. Looked up from germline, CDR1 is KGHSH and CDR2 is LQKENI. Deletions cut 1 base from V and 2 bases from J, with 9 bases between. CDR3 length: 15 amino acids.

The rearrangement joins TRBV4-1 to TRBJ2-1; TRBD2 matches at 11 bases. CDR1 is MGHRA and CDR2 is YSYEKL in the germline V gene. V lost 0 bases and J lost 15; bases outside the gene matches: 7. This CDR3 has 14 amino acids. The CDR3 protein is CASSQESSGRAAFF. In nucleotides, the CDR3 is TGCGCCAGCAGCCAAGAGAGTAGCGGGAGGGCCGCGTTCTTC.

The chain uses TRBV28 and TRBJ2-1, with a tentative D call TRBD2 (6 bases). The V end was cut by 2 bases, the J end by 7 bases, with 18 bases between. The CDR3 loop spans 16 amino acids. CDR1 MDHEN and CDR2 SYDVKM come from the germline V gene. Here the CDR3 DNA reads TGTGCCAGCAGTTTAGGGGGGTCAGGTTCCTGGAATGAGCAGTTCTTC. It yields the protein CASSLGGSGSWNEQFF. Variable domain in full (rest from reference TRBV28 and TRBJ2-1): DVKVTQSSRYLVKRTGEKVFLECVQDMDHENMFWYRQDPGLGLRLIYFSYDVKMKEKGDIPEGYSVSREKKERFSLILESASTNQTSMYLCASSLGGSGSWNEQFFGPGTRLTVL.

Here the CDR3 DNA reads TGTGCCAGCAGTGAATTCACCTCTGGGGCCAACGTCCTGACTTTC. The encoded protein is CASSEFTSGANVLTF. V and J are TRBV2 and TRBJ2-6; D unresolved. This CDR3 spans 15 amino acids. The V gene lost 2 bases and the J gene lost 0 bases, with 5 bases spanning the gap. Germline V gene lookup returns CDR1 SNHLY and CDR2 FYNNEI.

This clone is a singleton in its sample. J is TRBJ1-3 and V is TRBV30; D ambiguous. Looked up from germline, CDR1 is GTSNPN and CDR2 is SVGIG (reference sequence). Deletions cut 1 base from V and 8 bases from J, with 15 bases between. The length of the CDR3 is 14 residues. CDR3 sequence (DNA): TGTGCCTGGAGTGGGCCGTTGTGGTCGGACACCATATATTTT. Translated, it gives CAWSGPLWSDTIYF.

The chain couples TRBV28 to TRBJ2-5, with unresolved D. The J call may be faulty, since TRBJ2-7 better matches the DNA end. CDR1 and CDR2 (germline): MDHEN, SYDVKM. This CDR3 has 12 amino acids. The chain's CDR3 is CASSLGNYEQYF. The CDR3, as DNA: TGTGCCAGCAGTTTAGGCAACTACGAGCAGTACTTC.

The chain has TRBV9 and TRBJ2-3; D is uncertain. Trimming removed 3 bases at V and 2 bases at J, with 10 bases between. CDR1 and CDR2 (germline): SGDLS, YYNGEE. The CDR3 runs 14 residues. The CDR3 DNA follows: TGTGCCAGCAGCGGCTCACAGTACACAGATACGCAGTATTTT. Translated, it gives CASSGSQYTDTQYF.

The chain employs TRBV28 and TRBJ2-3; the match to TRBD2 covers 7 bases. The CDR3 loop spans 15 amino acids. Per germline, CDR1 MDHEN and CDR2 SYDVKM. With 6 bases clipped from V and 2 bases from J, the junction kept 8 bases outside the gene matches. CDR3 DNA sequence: TGTGCCAGCAGATCAGAGCGGGACCTCACAGATACGCAGTATTTT. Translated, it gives CASRSERDLTDTQYF.

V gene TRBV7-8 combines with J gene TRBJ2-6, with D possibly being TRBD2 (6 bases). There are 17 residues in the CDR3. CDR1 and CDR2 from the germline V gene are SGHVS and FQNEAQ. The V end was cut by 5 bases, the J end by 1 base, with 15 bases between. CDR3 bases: TGTGCCAGCAGCCTTCCGGGTCGGGGGTCTGGGGCCAACGTCCTGACTTTC. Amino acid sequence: CASSLPGRGSGANVLTF.

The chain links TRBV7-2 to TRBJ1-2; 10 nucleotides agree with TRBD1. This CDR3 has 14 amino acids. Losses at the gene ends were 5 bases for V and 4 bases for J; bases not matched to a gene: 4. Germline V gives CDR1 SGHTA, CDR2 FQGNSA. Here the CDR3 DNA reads TGTGCCAGCAGCACCTGGGACAGGGGCTATGGCTACACCTTC. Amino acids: CASSTWDRGYGYTF.

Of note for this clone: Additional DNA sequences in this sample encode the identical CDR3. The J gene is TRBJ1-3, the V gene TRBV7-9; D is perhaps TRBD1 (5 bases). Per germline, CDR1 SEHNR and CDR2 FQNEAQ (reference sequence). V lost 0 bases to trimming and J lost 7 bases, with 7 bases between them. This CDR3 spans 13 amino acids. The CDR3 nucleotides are TGTGCCAGCAGCTTAGCGGGGGGTAACACCATATATTTT. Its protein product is CASSLAGGNTIYF.

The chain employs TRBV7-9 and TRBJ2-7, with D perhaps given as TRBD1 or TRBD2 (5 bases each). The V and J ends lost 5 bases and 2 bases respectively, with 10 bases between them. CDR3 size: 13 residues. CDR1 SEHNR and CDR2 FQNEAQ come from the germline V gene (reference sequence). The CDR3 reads CASSMGPTYEQYF. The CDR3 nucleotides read TGTGCCAGCAGCATGGGACCAACCTACGAGCAGTACTTC. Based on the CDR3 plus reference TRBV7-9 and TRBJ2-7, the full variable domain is DTGVSQNPRHKITKRGQNVTFRCDPISEHNRLYWYRQTLGQGPEFLTYFQNEAQLEKSRLLSDRFSAERPKGSFSTLEIQRTEQGDSAMYLCASSMGPTYEQYFGPGTRLTVT.

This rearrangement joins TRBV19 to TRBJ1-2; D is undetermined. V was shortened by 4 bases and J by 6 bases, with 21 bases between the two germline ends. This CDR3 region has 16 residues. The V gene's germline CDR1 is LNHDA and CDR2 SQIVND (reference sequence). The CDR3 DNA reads TGTGCCAGTAGTACCACACCTCAGGATACCCGGGATGGCTACACCTTC. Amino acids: CASSTTPQDTRDGYTF.

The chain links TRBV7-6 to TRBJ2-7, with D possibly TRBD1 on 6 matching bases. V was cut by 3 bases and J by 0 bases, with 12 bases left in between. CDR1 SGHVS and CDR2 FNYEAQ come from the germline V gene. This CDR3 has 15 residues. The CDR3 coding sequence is TGTGCCAGCAGCTTGTACAGGGCCAGCTCCTACGAGCAGTACTTC. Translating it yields CASSLYRASSYEQYF.

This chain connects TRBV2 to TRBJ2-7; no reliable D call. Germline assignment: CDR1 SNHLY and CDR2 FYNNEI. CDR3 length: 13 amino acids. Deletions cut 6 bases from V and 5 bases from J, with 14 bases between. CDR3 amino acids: CASSGVPVHEQYF. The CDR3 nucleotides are TGTGCCAGCAGCGGAGTGCCGGTCCACGAGCAGTACTTC.

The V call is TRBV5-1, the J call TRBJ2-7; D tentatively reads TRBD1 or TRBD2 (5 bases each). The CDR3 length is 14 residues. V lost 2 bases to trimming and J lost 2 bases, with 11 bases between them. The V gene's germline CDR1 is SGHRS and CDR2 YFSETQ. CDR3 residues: CASSFGDRTYEQYF. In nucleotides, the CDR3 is TGCGCCAGCAGCTTCGGGGACCGAACCTACGAGCAGTACTTC.

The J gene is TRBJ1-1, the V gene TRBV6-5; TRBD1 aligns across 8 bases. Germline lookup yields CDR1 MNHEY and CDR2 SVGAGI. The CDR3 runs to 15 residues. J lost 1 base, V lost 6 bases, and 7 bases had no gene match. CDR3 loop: CASRPNRGKNTEAFF. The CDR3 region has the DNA TGTGCCAGCAGGCCTAACAGGGGGAAGAACACTGAAGCTTTCTTT.

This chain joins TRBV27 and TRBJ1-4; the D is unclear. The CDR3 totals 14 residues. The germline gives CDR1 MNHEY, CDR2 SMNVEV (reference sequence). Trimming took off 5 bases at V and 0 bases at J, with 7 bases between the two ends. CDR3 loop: CASSPATTNEKLFF. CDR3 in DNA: TGTGCCAGCAGTCCAGCAACAACTAATGAAAAACTGTTTTTT. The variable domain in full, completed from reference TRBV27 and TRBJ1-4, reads EAQVTQNPRYLITVTGKKLTVTCSQNMNHEYMSWYRQDPGLGLRQIYYSMNVEVTDKGDVPEGYKVSRKEKRNFPLILESPSPNQTSLYFCASSPATTNEKLFFGSGTQLSVL.

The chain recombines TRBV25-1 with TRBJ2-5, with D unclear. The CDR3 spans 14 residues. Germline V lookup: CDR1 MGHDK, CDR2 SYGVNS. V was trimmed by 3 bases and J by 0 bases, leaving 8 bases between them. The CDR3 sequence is CASSEGYYQETQYF. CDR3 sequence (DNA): TGTGCCAGCAGTGAGGGGTACTACCAAGAGACCCAGTACTTC. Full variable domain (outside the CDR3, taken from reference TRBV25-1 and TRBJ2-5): EADIYQTPRYLVIGTGKKITLECSQTMGHDKMYWYQQDPGMELHLIHYSYGVNSTEKGDLSSESTVSRIRTEHFPLTLESARPSHTSQYLCASSEGYYQETQYFGPGTRLLVL.

For the CDR3, the DNA is TGTGCCAGCAGGGGCTTTGACAACACCATATATTTT. Its protein is CASRGFDNTIYF. This sequence joins TRBV28 and TRBJ1-3; D is uncertain. V shed 6 bases and J shed 7 bases, with 10 bases lying between them. CDR1 and CDR2 from the germline V gene are MDHEN and SYDVKM. CDR3 size: 12 residues.

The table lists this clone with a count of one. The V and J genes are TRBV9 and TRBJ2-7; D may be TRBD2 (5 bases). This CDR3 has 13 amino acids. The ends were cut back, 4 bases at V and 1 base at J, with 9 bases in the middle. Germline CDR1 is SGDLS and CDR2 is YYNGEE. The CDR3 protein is CASSLRESYEQYF. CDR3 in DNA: TGTGCCAGCAGCCTCCGGGAATCCTACGAGCAGTACTTC.

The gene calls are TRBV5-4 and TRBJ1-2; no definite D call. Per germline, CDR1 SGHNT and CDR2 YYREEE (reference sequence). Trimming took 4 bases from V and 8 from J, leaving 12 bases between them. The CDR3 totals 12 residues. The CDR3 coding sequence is TGTGCCAGCAGCACCGAGGGTAGAGGCTACACCTTC. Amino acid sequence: CASSTEGRGYTF. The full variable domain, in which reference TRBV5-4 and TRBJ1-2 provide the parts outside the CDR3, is ETGVTQSPTHLIKTRGQQVTLRCSSQSGHNTVSWYQQALGQGPQFIFQYYREEENGRGNFPPRFSGLQFPNYSSELNVNALELDDSALYLCASSTEGRGYTFGSGTRLTVV.

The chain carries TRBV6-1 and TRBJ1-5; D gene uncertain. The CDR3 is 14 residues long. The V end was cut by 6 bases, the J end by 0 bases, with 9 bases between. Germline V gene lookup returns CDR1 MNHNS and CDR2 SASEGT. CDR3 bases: TGTGCCAGCAGAGACATTTTTAGCAATCAGCCCCAGCATTTT. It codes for CASRDIFSNQPQHF.